This T cell receptor (beta chain) was captured by sequencing in a study of T-cell reconstitution after alpha-beta-depleted transplantation in children. This clonotype was detected many times. With V trimmed by 4 bases and J by 1 base, 4 bases remained unmatched. This CDR3 region has 15 residues. In germline, CDR1 is ENHRY, CDR2 SYGVKD. The TCRbeta library incorporated unique molecular identifiers. TCRdb re-called the PCR reads through MiXCR, storing one row per CDR3 protein. The top ten clones hold more than 5.5% of a sample with about half a million distinct CDR3 sequences, under 15% of them seen once.

This TCR was sampled from a human donor who donated a stem cell graft to a child with combined immunodeficiency. The chain employs TRBV10-3 and TRBJ2-1, with 7 nucleotides matching TRBD1. Material: PBMCs from the stem cell graft donor, obtained from the stem cell graft. The CDR3 loop reads CAISGGQVSYNEQFF. The CDR3 region has the DNA TGTGCCATCAGTGGTGGACAGGTTTCCTACAATGAGCAGTTCTTC.